This TCR beta chain emerged from a study of T cell responses to AZD1222 COVID-19 vaccine. In the study overall: Second-dose timings of about 4 or about 12 weeks were pooled.

This CDR3 contains 13 residues. Trimming left V 3 bases short and J 4 bases short, with 10 bases between. Looked up from germline, CDR1 is SGHNT and CDR2 is YENEEA. Points from the study as a whole: Compared with day 0, the breadth and depth of the Spike-specific TCR repertoire rose significantly after two doses of AZD1222. Among spike-specific TCRs, nearly half reportedly target unmutated variant regions.

Regarding this clone: Its specificity is not known.

Clones were sequenced by immunoSEQ multiplex PCR, and TCRdb holds only the in-frame ones, with some missing. The top ten clones hold more than 7% of a sample with about 130,000 clones, approximately 85% of them seen once. The V gene is TRBV11-3, the J gene TRBJ2-7; D is possibly TRBD2 (5 bases). Sequences were derived from peripheral blood, sampled on day 0 of AZD1222 vaccination. The sequence was obtained from an adult in good health. CDR3 nucleotides: TGTGCCAGCAGCTTCGGGGTTGGGTACGAGCAGTACTTC. Translation gives CASSFGVGYEQYF.